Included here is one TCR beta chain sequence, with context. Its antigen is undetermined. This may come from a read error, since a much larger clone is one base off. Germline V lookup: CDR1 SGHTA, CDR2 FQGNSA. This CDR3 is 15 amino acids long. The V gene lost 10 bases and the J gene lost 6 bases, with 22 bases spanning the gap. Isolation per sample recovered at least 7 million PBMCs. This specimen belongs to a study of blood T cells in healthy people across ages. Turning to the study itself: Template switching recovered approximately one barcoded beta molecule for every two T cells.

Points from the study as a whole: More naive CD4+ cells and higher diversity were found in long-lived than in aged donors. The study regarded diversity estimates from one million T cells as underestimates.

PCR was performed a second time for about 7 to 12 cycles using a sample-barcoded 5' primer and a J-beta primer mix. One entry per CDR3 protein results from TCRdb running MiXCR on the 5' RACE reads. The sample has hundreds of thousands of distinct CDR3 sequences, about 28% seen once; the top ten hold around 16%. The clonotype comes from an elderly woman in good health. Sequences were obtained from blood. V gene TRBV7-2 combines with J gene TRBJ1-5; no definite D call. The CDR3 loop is CANSPTLIWPQPQHF. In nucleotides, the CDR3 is TGTGCCAACAGTCCGACACTGATTTGGCCTCAGCCCCAGCATTTT.